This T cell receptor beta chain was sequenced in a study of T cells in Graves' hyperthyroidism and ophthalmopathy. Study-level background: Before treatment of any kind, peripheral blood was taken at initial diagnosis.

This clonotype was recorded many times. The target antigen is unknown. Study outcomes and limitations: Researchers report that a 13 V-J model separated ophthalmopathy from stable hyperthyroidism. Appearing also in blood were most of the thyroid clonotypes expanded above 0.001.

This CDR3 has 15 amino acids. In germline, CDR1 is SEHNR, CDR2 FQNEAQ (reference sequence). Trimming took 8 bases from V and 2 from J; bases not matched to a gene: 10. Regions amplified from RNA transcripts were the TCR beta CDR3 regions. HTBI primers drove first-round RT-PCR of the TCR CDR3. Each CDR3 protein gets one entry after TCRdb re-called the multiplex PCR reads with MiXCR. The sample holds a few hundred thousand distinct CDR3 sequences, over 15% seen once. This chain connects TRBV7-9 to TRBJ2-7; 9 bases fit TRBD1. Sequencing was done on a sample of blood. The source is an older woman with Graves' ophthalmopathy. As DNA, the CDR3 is TGTGCCAGCGCTAATTGGGGGACAGGGCCCTACGAGCAGTACTTC. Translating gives CASANWGTGPYEQYF. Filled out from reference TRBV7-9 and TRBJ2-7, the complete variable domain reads DTGVSQNPRHKITKRGQNVTFRCDPISEHNRLYWYRQTLGQGPEFLTYFQNEAQLEKSRLLSDRFSAERPKGSFSTLEIQRTEQGDSAMYLCASANWGTGPYEQYFGPGTRLTVT.